The clone carrying this TCR beta chain appeared a single time. Here immunoSEQ multiplex PCR was the method, and the copy in TCRdb shows in-frame clones only, minus some. The top ten hold roughly 1.7% of the sample, which has under 400,000 clones, 88% seen once. This sample was taken from a study of blood T cell repertoires in COVID-19. Looking at the study overall: Nucleic acid was either cDNA or gDNA, and it came from T cells, B-cell-depleted T cells, or PBMCs.

Germline V lookup: CDR1 SGHVS, CDR2 FQNEAQ. Trimming at V came to 4 bases and at J to 2 bases, leaving 5 bases not matched to a gene. This CDR3 has 15 residues. The V and J genes are TRBV7-8 and TRBJ1-3, with 7 bases identical to TRBD1. The sample was peripheral blood. The clonotype originates from a woman between 25 and 40 years old with COVID-19, enrolled during active disease. The CDR3 protein is CASSSTGTAGNTIYF. CDR3 DNA: TGTGCCAGCAGCTCGACAGGGACTGCTGGAAACACCATATATTTT.